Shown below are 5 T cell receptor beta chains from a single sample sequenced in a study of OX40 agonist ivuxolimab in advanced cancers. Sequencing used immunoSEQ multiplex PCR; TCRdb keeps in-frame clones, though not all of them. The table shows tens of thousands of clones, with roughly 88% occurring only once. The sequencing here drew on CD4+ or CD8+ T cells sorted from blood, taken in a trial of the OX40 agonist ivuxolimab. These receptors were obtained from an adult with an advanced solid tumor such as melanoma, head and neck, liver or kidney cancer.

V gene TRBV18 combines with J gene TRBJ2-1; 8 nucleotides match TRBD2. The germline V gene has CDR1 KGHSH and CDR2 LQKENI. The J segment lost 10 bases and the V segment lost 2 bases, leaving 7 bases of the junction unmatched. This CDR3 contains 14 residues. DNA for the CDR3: TGTGCCAGCTCACCAGGCGGGGGGCCGTGGGAGCAGTTCTTC. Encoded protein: CASSPGGGPWEQFF.

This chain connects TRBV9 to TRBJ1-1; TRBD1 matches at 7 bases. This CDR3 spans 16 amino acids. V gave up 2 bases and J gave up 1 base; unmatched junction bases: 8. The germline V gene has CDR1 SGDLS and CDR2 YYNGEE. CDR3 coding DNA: TGTGCCAGCAGCGTCCGGGACAGTGCTAAGAACACTGAAGCTTTCTTT. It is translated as CASSVRDSAKNTEAFF. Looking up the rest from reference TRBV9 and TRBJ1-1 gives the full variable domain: DSGVTQTPKHLITATGQRVTLRCSPRSGDLSVYWYQQSLDQGLQFLIQYYNGEERAKGNILERFSAQQFPDLHSELNLSSLELGDSALYFCASSVRDSAKNTEAFFGQGTRLTVV.

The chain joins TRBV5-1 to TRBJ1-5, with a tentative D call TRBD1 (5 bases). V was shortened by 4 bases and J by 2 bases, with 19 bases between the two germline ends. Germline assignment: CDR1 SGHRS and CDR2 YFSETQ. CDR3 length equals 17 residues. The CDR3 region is CASSLLGLDGGNQPQHF. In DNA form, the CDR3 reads TGCGCCAGCAGCCTTTTGGGGCTTGACGGTGGCAATCAGCCCCAGCATTTT.

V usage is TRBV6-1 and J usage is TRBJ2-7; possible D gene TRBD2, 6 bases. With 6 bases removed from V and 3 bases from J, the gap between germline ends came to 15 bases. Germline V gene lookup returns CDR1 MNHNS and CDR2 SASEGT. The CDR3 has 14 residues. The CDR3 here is CASREPGLDYEQYF. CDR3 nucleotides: TGTGCCAGCAGAGAACCGGGACTCGACTACGAGCAGTACTTC.

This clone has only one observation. CDR3 loop: CASSLAGTGVYEQYF. In DNA, the CDR3 is TGTGCCAGCAGCTTAGCGGGGACAGGGGTCTACGAGCAGTACTTC. V is TRBV7-8 and J is TRBJ2-7, with 10 bases lining up with TRBD1. This CDR3 is built from 15 residues. V dropped 0 bases and J dropped 3; count of bases not matched to a gene: 2. Germline V gene sequence: CDR1 SGHVS, CDR2 FQNEAQ.